According to its frequency, the clone carrying this T cell receptor beta chain is medium-sized (0.01 to 0.1%). Read data end 3 residues before the CDR3 end; the end is taken from the germline J gene. Using immunoSEQ multiplex PCR, the repertoire was profiled, and TCRdb retains in-frame clones only, with some absent. This table holds 25,000 to 30,000 clones. With 3 bases removed from V and 2 bases from J, the gap between germline ends came to 11 bases. Germline CDR1 is KGHSH and CDR2 is LQKENI. This CDR3 is built from 16 residues. This entry is derived from a study of T cells in women clearing cervical HPV infection.

The clonotype was recovered from a woman between 18 and 69 years old with a cervical HPV16 infection that either progressed to CIN3+ or cleared (not recorded which). Sequencing used blood buffy coat. The rearrangement joins TRBV18 to TRBJ2-6; D is perhaps TRBD1 (5 bases). The CDR3 is CASSPSGLPGANVLTF. CDR3 DNA (partial): TGTGCCAGCTCACCCTCAGGGCTCCCTGGGGCCAACGTC.